These 19 T cell receptor beta chains were sequenced from one sample in a study of shared clonotypes between healthy human individuals. Produced via immunoSEQ multiplex PCR; TCRdb's table is partial and in-frame only. The table includes about 1 million clones, roughly 70% detected once. The specimen sequenced was memory CD4+ T cells sorted from blood. Subset given: CD45RA-negative fraction. The receptors were gathered from a man younger than 30 in good health.

The CDR3 is CAIDRAGRYYGYTF. For the CDR3, the DNA is TGTGCGATAGACCGGGCAGGACGGTACTATGGCTACACCTTC. The genes are TRBV30 and TRBJ1-2; D not resolved. From germline, CDR1 is GTSNPN and CDR2 SVGIG (reference sequence). The CDR3 totals 14 residues.

The CDR3 sequence is CASSLGSPVGFYNSPLHF. Here the CDR3 DNA reads TGTGCCAGCAGCTTAGGGTCGCCAGTAGGTTTCTATAATTCACCCCTCCACTTT. The rearrangement links TRBV11-2 to TRBJ1-6; no reliable D call. V was shortened by 1 base and J by 3 bases, with 16 bases between the two germline ends. CDR1 and CDR2 (germline): SGHAT, FQNNGV. This CDR3 comprises 18 residues.

The V and J genes are TRBV15 and TRBJ2-1; 9 nucleotides agree with TRBD2. The CDR3 has 16 residues. CDR1 is LNHNV, CDR2 YYDKDF, per germline (reference sequence). The V gene end was trimmed by 0 bases and the J gene end by 5 bases; junction bases not matched to a gene: 5. CDR3 bases: TGTGCCACCAGCAGAGATCTGGCGGGAGGGGACAATGAGCAGTTCTTC. It yields the protein CATSRDLAGGDNEQFF.

To note about this clone: Mismatch with germline at one junction end may stem from a read error. V and J are TRBV7-7 and TRBJ2-7, with 8 nucleotides matching TRBD1. Germline loops: CDR1 SSHAT, CDR2 FNYEAQ (reference sequence). The CDR3 is 13 amino acids. CDR3 sequence: CASSHGQGSEQYF. The CDR3 region has the DNA TGTGCTAGCAGCCACGGACAGGGCTCCGAGCAGTACTTC. The full variable domain, in which reference TRBV7-7 and TRBJ2-7 provide the parts outside the CDR3, is GAGVSQSPRYKVTKRGQDVTLRCDPISSHATLYWYQQALGQGPEFLTYFNYEAQPDKSGLPSDRFSAERPEGSISTLTIQRTEQRDSAMYRCASSHGQGSEQYFGPGTRLTVT.

V and J are TRBV5-4 and TRBJ2-7; the D is unclear. Looked up from germline, CDR1 is SGHNT and CDR2 is YYREEE (reference sequence). Between the trimmed V and J ends, which lost 2 bases and 0 bases, there was a span of 18 bases. This CDR3 is 17 amino acids long. The CDR3 sequence: CASSLISWTSSSYEQYF. The CDR3 region has the DNA TGTGCCAGCAGCTTAATCTCATGGACGTCGAGCTCCTACGAGCAGTACTTC.

In its sample, this clone was seen a few times. V gene TRBV5-4 combines with J gene TRBJ2-7; 8 bases agree with TRBD2. The ends lost 4 bases at V and 5 bases at J; junction bases unmatched: 11. The CDR3 spans 15 residues. Germline V gene lookup returns CDR1 SGHNT and CDR2 YYREEE (reference sequence). The CDR3, as DNA: TGTGCCAGCAGCACCGATGGCGGGAGGCTCCACGAGCAGTACTTC. Translated, it gives CASSTDGGRLHEQYF.

The V call is TRBV19, the J call TRBJ2-2, with 10 bases identical to TRBD2. CDR3 length: 15 residues. The germline gives CDR1 LNHDA, CDR2 SQIVND (reference sequence). With V trimmed by 3 bases and J by 3 bases, 1 base remained unmatched. Written as DNA, the CDR3 is TGTGCCAGTAGTATGACTAGCGGGTACACCGGGGAGCTGTTTTTT. Translation gives CASSMTSGYTGELFF.

In the case of this clone: The sample contains more than one DNA sequence encoding this CDR3. The rearrangement joins TRBV18 to TRBJ2-3; D gene ambiguous. Trimming stripped 3 bases from V and 0 bases from J, with 7 bases between. Germline values: CDR1 KGHSH, CDR2 LQKENI. The CDR3 runs to 14 residues. CDR3 coding DNA: TGTGCCAGCTCACCGCAGAGAAGCACAGATACGCAGTATTTT. Its protein product is CASSPQRSTDTQYF.

This clone was seen only a few times. The chain recombines TRBV30 with TRBJ1-3; a weak D match, TRBD1 (5 bases). Trimming pared 0 bases from V and 0 bases from J, leaving 12 bases between. The length of the CDR3 is 16 residues. Germline CDR1 GTSNPN, CDR2 SVGIG (reference sequence). The CDR3, as DNA: TGTGCCTGGAGTGTAGCGGGGCACTCCTCTGGAAACACCATATATTTT. Translation: CAWSVAGHSSGNTIYF. The full variable domain, completed using reference TRBV30 and TRBJ1-3, is SQTIHQWPATLVQPVGSPLSLECTVEGTSNPNLYWYRQAAGRGLQLLFYSVGIGQISSEVPQNLSASRPQDRQFILSSKKLLLSDSGFYLCAWSVAGHSSGNTIYFGEGSWLTVV.

This chain connects TRBV18 to TRBJ1-1, with D possibly TRBD1 on 6 matching bases. CDR1 and CDR2 (germline): KGHSH, LQKENI. The CDR3 length is 16 residues. V shed 2 bases and J shed 5 bases, with 18 bases lying between them. The CDR3 loop is CASSPSGTRLGTEAFF. CDR3 nucleotides: TGTGCCAGCTCACCATCCGGGACACGGTTGGGAACTGAAGCTTTCTTT.

Here the CDR3 DNA reads TGTGCCAGCAGCTTAGGAGTCAGGAGCATGAACACTGAAGCTTTCTTT. This codes for CASSLGVRSMNTEAFF. The V gene is TRBV7-8, the J gene TRBJ1-1, with D unclear. The length of the CDR3 is 16 residues. Per germline, CDR1 SGHVS and CDR2 FQNEAQ. Trimming removed 1 base from V and 0 bases from J, with 12 bases in between. Full variable domain (missing parts from reference TRBV7-8 and TRBJ1-1): GAGVSQSPRYKVAKRGQDVALRCDPISGHVSLFWYQQALGQGPEFLTYFQNEAQLDKSGLPSDRFFAERPEGSVSTLKIQRTQQEDSAVYLCASSLGVRSMNTEAFFGQGTRLTVV.

This chain connects TRBV19 to TRBJ1-5; D gene uncertain. The CDR3 has 14 residues. Trimming stripped 7 bases from V and 3 bases from J, with 13 bases between. CDR1 LNHDA and CDR2 SQIVND come from the germline V gene (reference sequence). This CDR3 is CASTHRELNQPQHF. Written as DNA, the CDR3 is TGTGCCAGTACCCACCGGGAGCTCAATCAGCCCCAGCATTTT. Using reference TRBV19 and TRBJ1-5 for the parts outside the CDR3, the full variable domain is DGGITQSPKYLFRKEGQNVTLSCEQNLNHDAMYWYRQDPGQGLRLIYYSQIVNDFQKGDIAEGYSVSREKKESFPLTVTSAQKNPTAFYLCASTHRELNQPQHFGDGTRLSIL.

The J gene is TRBJ2-1, the V gene TRBV2; 11 bases are a match to TRBD2. J lost 9 bases, V lost 5 bases, and 15 bases had no gene match. The CDR3 covers 17 residues. Germline CDR1 reads SNHLY; CDR2 reads FYNNEI. DNA for the CDR3: TGTGCCAGCAGTTCCATGTTGGGACTAGCGGTCCGGGGTGAGCAGTTCTTC. It codes for CASSSMLGLAVRGEQFF.

The chain links TRBV6-9 to TRBJ2-3; TRBD1 might be the D (5 bases). The germline V gene encodes CDR1 MNHGY and CDR2 SVAAGI. V was clipped by 6 bases and J by 5 bases, with 15 bases between them. CDR3 length: 14 amino acids. CDR3 region: CASSATDSKDTQYF. CDR3 DNA: TGTGCCAGCAGCGCGACAGATTCAAAAGATACGCAGTATTTT.

For this clone: Distinct nucleotide sequences in the sample also encode this CDR3. The chain links TRBV6-1 to TRBJ1-5, with unresolved D. Trimming stripped 3 bases from V and 4 bases from J, with 7 bases between. CDR3 length: 13 residues. Germline V gives CDR1 MNHNS, CDR2 SASEGT. The CDR3 loop is CASSEGRNQPQHF. The CDR3 DNA is TGTGCCAGCAGTGAGGGTAGAAATCAGCCCCAGCATTTT.

Of note for this clone: Different DNA sequences within this sample yield the same CDR3. V gene TRBV9 combines with J gene TRBJ2-1; D call uncertain. The CDR3 spans 11 residues. Trimming pared 0 bases from V and 9 bases from J, leaving 4 bases between. Germline CDR1 reads SGDLS; CDR2 reads YYNGEE. The CDR3 DNA is TGTGCCAGCAGCGTAGGGGGTGAGCAGTTCTTC. It yields the protein CASSVGGEQFF.

The V call is TRBV4-3, the J call TRBJ2-2; D is unresolved. V was cut by 0 bases and J by 7 bases, with 6 bases left in between. The CDR3 loop spans 13 amino acids. Germline CDR1 is LGHNA and CDR2 is YSLEER. The CDR3 DNA sequence: TGCGCCAGCAGCCAAGAATTCGGCGGGGAGCTGTTTTTT. Protein: CASSQEFGGELFF.

This clone turned up a few times. The V gene is TRBV30, the J gene TRBJ1-1; TRBD1 aligns across 7 bases. The CDR3 runs 13 residues. The trim removed 8 bases at V and 1 base at J, leaving 7 bases unmatched. CDR1 is GTSNPN and CDR2 is SVGIG in the germline V gene (reference sequence). The CDR3 DNA reads as TGTGCCAGTAAGGGGGCCCGGAACACTGAAGCTTTCTTT. Translating gives CASKGARNTEAFF.

The chain is built from TRBV28 and TRBJ1-4; a weak D match, TRBD1 (6 bases). The CDR3 is 14 amino acids. Trimming cost V 4 bases and J 4 bases, with 10 bases left between them. Germline V lookup: CDR1 MDHEN, CDR2 SYDVKM. The CDR3 reads CASSSGDINEKLFF. The DNA for the CDR3 is TGTGCCAGCAGTTCAGGGGATATTAATGAAAAACTGTTTTTT.